A selection of T cell receptor beta chains follows, all from one sample in a study of cytomegalovirus exposure and HLA in healthy donors. Here immunoSEQ multiplex PCR was the method, and the copy in TCRdb shows in-frame clones only, minus some. The table has about 130,000 clones, around 81% seen once. Sequences were obtained from PBMCs. These receptors all stem from a young man in good health and CMV-seronegative. The CDR3 runs from the conserved cysteine through the conserved F or W. The D gene is left open where the match is weak. The size entry is marked missing in some rows and otherwise reads once, few, many or a size class.

V	size	D	J	CDR3	DNA
TRBV4-1	-	-	TRBJ2-3	CASAHEGGPSTDTQYF	TGCGCCAGCGCCCATGAGGGGGGGCCAAGCACAGATACGCAGTATTTT
TRBV19	-	-	TRBJ2-1	CASSRGSGFLLYNEQFF	TGTGCCAGTAGTAGAGGTAGCGGATTCCTTCTGTACAATGAGCAGTTCTTC
TRBV5-4	once	TRBD1	TRBJ1-2	CASSNTGGGNYGYTF	TGTGCCAGCAGCAACACAGGGGGCGGGAACTATGGCTACACCTTC
TRBV7-6	-	TRBD2	TRBJ2-7	CASSPRTSGAIYEQYF	TGTGCCAGCAGCCCTAGGACTAGCGGGGCCATCTACGAGCAGTACTTC
TRBV28	-	-	TRBJ2-1	CASSFVGGGYNEQFF	TGTGCCAGCAGTTTTGTAGGGGGGGGTTACAATGAGCAGTTCTTC
TRBV2	-	-	TRBJ2-3	CASSQFGQPDVTDTQYF	TGTGCCAGCAGCCAATTCGGACAGCCGGATGTCACAGATACGCAGTATTTT
TRBV19	-	-	TRBJ1-5	CASSSRFRSSNQPQHF	TGTGCCAGTAGTAGTCGCTTCAGGTCTAGCAATCAGCCCCAGCATTTT
TRBV5-4	-	-	TRBJ1-1	CASSQEKDYSLRTEAFF	TGTGCCAGCAGCCAGGAGAAAGACTATTCCTTGAGAACTGAAGCTTTCTTT
TRBV5-4	-	-	TRBJ1-2	CASSLQDGQRGYTF	TGTGCCAGCAGCTTGCAAGATGGACAGCGTGGCTACACCTTC
TRBV7-9	-	-	TRBJ1-1	CASSLMALEAFF	TGTGCCAGCAGCTTAATGGCCCTTGAAGCTTTCTTT
TRBV6-6	-	TRBD1	TRBJ1-3	CASSYDRGLGNTIYF	TGTGCCAGCAGTTACGACAGGGGGCTTGGAAACACCATATATTTT
TRBV7-8	-	TRBD2	TRBJ2-3	CASSLPRAGTSGSRTDTQYF	TGTGCCAGCAGCTTACCAAGGGCCGGGACTAGCGGTTCTAGGACAGATACGCAGTATTTT
TRBV29-1	few	-	TRBJ1-2	CSVATVREIFYGYTF	TGCAGCGTTGCCACAGTAAGGGAGATCTTCTATGGCTACACCTTC
TRBV4-2	-	-	TRBJ1-3	CASSPPSQAPGNTIYF	TGTGCCAGCAGCCCCCCCTCGCAGGCCCCTGGAAACACCATATATTTT
TRBV6-6	-	-	TRBJ2-7	CASSYSKSSWYF	TGTGCCAGCAGTTACTCGAAGAGCTCGTGGTACTTC
TRBV4-3	-	TRBD2	TRBJ2-5	CASSQDYGTSNQETQYF	TGCGCCAGCAGCCAAGACTACGGGACTAGCAACCAAGAGACCCAGTACTTC
TRBV6-5	-	-	TRBJ1-2	CASSYTQGRGYTF	TGTGCCAGCAGTTACACACAGGGTAGAGGCTACACCTTC
TRBV16	-	TRBD1	TRBJ1-2	CASSQSTGGANNYGYTF	TGTGCCAGCAGCCAATCGACAGGGGGCGCGAATAACTATGGCTACACCTTC
TRBV27	-	-	TRBJ2-1	CASSPARVPSYNEQFF	TGTGCCAGCAGTCCCGCCCGAGTCCCCTCCTACAATGAGCAGTTCTTC
TRBV11-2	-	-	TRBJ2-2	CASSLGWEPGELFF	TGTGCCAGCAGCTTAGGATGGGAGCCCGGGGAGCTGTTTTTT
TRBV12-5	once	TRBD2	TRBJ2-5	CASGLVLAGGPLRQETQYF	TGTGCTAGTGGTTTGGTACTAGCGGGGGGGCCACTTCGACAAGAGACCCAGTACTTC
TRBV7-8	-	TRBD1	TRBJ2-1	CASSNRQGPTGLAEQFF	TGTGCCAGCAGCAACCGACAGGGGCCCACCGGTCTGGCTGAGCAGTTCTTC
TRBV19	-	TRBD2	TRBJ2-2	CASSIDGSGGATGELFF	TGTGCCAGTAGTATAGATGGGAGCGGGGGAGCCACCGGGGAGCTGTTTTTT
TRBV2	-	-	TRBJ2-5	CASSRDKTQYF	TGTGCCAGCAGCCGAGATAAGACCCAGTACTTC
TRBV6-5	-	-	TRBJ1-6	CASSYRTGSVNSPLHF	TGTGCCAGCAGTTACCGAACAGGTTCGGTAAATTCACCCCTCCACTTT
TRBV10-2	-	-	TRBJ1-1	CASSVGYYAFF	TGCGCCAGCAGTGTCGGTTATTATGCTTTCTTT
TRBV9	few	TRBD1	TRBJ1-5	CASSVGTGDHQPQHF	TGTGCCAGCAGCGTCGGGACAGGGGACCATCAGCCCCAGCATTTT
TRBV15	-	-	TRBJ1-6	CATSRKDRGGNSPLHF	TGTGCCACCAGCAGAAAAGATAGGGGGGGAAATTCACCCCTCCACTTT
TRBV29-1	-	-	TRBJ2-6	CSVGADSGANVLTF	TGCAGCGTTGGGGCAGACTCTGGGGCCAACGTCCTGACTTTC
TRBV5-4	-	-	TRBJ2-5	CASSSTQETQYF	TGTGCCAGCAGCTCGACACAAGAGACCCAGTACTTC
TRBV5-1	-	-	TRBJ2-7	CASSYGRARYEQYF	TGCGCCAGCAGCTATGGCAGGGCCCGCTACGAGCAGTACTTC
TRBV19	few	-	TRBJ1-1	CASSIWGGTEAFF	TGTGCCAGTAGTATATGGGGAGGTACTGAAGCTTTCTTT
TRBV10-3	-	TRBD1	TRBJ2-5	CAISDGRTGETQYF	TGTGCCATCAGTGACGGCCGGACAGGAGAGACCCAGTACTTC
TRBV9	-	-	TRBJ2-7	CASSVGQLYEQYF	TGTGCCAGCAGCGTGGGGCAACTATACGAGCAGTACTTC
TRBV2	-	TRBD1	TRBJ1-2	CASSVSPEDRVDGYTF	TGTGCCAGCAGTGTATCCCCTGAGGACAGGGTTGATGGCTACACCTTC
TRBV7-9	-	-	TRBJ1-4	CASSLLSSRATNEKLFF	TGTGCCAGCAGCTTATTATCCTCCCGAGCAACTAATGAAAAACTGTTTTTT
TRBV21-1	-	-	TRBJ1-2	CASSKVNRDRGAYGYTF	TGTGCCAGCAGCAAGGTAAACCGGGACAGGGGCGCCTATGGCTACACCTTC
TRBV6-4	-	TRBD2	TRBJ2-5	CASSAEAGGQETQYF	TGTGCCAGCAGTGCCGAGGCGGGGGGCCAAGAGACCCAGTACTTC
TRBV4-3	-	TRBD1	TRBJ1-2	CASSRTLSGTGMRSDYGYTF	TGCGCCAGCAGCCGAACACTCTCCGGGACAGGGATGCGATCTGACTATGGCTACACCTTC
TRBV5-1	-	-	TRBJ1-1	CASSSEGTGILNTEAFF	TGCGCCAGCAGCTCCGAGGGTACCGGGATTCTTAACACTGAAGCTTTCTTT
TRBV10-3	-	-	TRBJ1-2	CAIRGAGAGRYGYTF	TGTGCCATCAGGGGCGCGGGAGCTGGTCGCTATGGCTACACCTTC
TRBV30	-	-	TRBJ1-3	CAWGGTSGNTIYF	TGTGCCTGGGGCGGGACCTCTGGAAACACCATATATTTT
TRBV6-1	-	TRBD1	TRBJ1-5	CASERQGNSNQPQHF	TGTGCCAGCGAAAGACAGGGAAATAGCAATCAGCCCCAGCATTTT
TRBV7-2	-	-	TRBJ2-7	CASSLVGESSYEQYF	TGTGCCAGCAGCTTAGTGGGCGAGAGCTCCTACGAGCAGTACTTC
TRBV11-3	-	-	TRBJ2-2	CASSLGGLGELFF	TGTGCCAGCAGCTTAGGAGGACTCGGGGAGCTGTTTTTT
TRBV10-2	-	-	TRBJ1-6	CASTRTESSYNSPLHF	TGCGCCAGCACTAGGACAGAGAGCTCCTATAATTCACCCCTCCACTTT
TRBV27	-	TRBD1	TRBJ2-7	CASSPRRSEPGQGVDEQYF	TGTGCCAGCAGTCCTCGCCGGTCAGAACCGGGACAGGGTGTCGACGAGCAGTACTTC
TRBV19	-	-	TRBJ1-5	CASSRRQAEQPQHF	TGTGCCAGTAGTAGGCGACAGGCGGAACAGCCCCAGCATTTT
TRBV4-3	-	-	TRBJ2-7	CASSQDPAGTGNEQYF	TGCGCCAGCAGCCAAGATCCAGCGGGGACAGGCAACGAGCAGTACTTC
TRBV5-4	few	-	TRBJ1-5	CASSFWAGDQPQHF	TGTGCCAGCAGCTTTTGGGCAGGGGATCAGCCCCAGCATTTT
TRBV4-3	-	-	TRBJ1-5	CASSQAPGLNSNQPQHF	TGCGCCAGCAGCCAAGCCCCAGGGCTGAATAGCAATCAGCCCCAGCATTTT
TRBV10-3	-	TRBD2	TRBJ2-3	CAISESFRVAGGRDTQYF	TGTGCCATCAGTGAGTCCTTCAGAGTAGCGGGGGGCAGGGATACGCAGTATTTT
TRBV29-1	-	TRBD2	TRBJ2-5	CSVLSGGQETQYF	TGCAGCGTTCTGTCGGGGGGGCAAGAGACCCAGTACTTC
TRBV2	-	-	TRBJ2-3	CARRTGTTTDTQYF	TGTGCCAGAAGGACAGGGACTACGACAGATACGCAGTATTTT
TRBV29-1	-	-	TRBJ2-7	CSVRGSVTPSYEQYF	TGCAGCGTCCGGGGGAGCGTAACACCCTCCTACGAGCAGTACTTC
TRBV27	-	TRBD1	TRBJ1-3	CASRSGTALGNTIYF	TGTGCCAGCCGATCTGGGACAGCCTTAGGAAACACCATATATTTT